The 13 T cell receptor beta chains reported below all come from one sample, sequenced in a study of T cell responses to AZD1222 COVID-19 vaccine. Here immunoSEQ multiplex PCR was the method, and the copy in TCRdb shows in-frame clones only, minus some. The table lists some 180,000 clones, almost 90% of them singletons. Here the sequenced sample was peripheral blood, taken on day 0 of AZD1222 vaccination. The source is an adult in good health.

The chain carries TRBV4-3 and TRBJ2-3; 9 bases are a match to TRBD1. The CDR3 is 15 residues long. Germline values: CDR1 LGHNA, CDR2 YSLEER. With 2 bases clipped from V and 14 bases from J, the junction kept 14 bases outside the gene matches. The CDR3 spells CASSQSRDRVSGGYF. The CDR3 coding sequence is TGCGCCAGCAGCCAATCCCGGGACAGGGTTTCGGGGGGGTATTTT.

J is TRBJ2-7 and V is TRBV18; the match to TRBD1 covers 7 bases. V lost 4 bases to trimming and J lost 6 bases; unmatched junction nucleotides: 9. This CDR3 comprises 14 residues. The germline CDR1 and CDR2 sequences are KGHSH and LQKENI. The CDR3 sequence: CASSRETGLSEQYF. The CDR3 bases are TGTGCCAGCTCACGGGAGACAGGGCTCTCCGAGCAGTACTTC.

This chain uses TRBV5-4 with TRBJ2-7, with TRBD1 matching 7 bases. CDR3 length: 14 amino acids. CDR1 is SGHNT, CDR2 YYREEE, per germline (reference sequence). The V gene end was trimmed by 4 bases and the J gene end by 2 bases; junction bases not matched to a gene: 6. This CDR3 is CASSTGTAPYEQYF. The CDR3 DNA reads TGTGCCAGCAGCACCGGGACAGCTCCCTACGAGCAGTACTTC.

CDR3 in amino acids: CASKRGRDFTGELFF. The CDR3 nucleotides are TGCGCCAGCAAGAGGGGGCGGGATTTCACCGGGGAGCTGTTTTTT. This rearrangement joins TRBV5-1 to TRBJ2-2; tentative D call: TRBD1 (7 bases). This CDR3 is built from 15 residues. In germline, CDR1 is SGHRS, CDR2 YFSETQ. V was pared by 6 bases and J by 4 bases, with 16 bases between.

In nucleotides, the CDR3 is TGTGCCAGCAGCCTCGCCCCGGCGACGGCCCAAGAGACCCAGTACTTC. It is translated as CASSLAPATAQETQYF. The chain links TRBV5-4 to TRBJ2-5; D gene unclear. V was clipped by 4 bases and J by 1 base, with 17 bases between them. The CDR3 totals 16 residues. In germline, CDR1 is SGHNT, CDR2 YYREEE (reference sequence).

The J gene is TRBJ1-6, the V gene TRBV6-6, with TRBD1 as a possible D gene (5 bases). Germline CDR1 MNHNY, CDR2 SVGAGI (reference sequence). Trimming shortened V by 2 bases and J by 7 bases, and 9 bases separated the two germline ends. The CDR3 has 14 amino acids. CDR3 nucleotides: TGTGCCAGCAGTTACCGGGGGGGAAATTCACCCCTCCACTTT. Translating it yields CASSYRGGNSPLHF.

DNA for the CDR3: TGTGCCAGCAGTTACATCGGCTTAAGGGACACTGAAGCTTTCTTT. Translating gives CASSYIGLRDTEAFF. This chain connects TRBV6-6 to TRBJ1-1; D uncertain. Germline CDR1 and CDR2: MNHNY and SVGAGI (reference sequence). Deletions cut 2 bases from V and 3 bases from J, with 13 bases between. CDR3 size: 15 residues.

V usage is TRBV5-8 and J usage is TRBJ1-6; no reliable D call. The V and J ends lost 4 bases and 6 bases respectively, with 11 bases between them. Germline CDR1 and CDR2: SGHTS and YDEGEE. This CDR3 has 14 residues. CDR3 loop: CASSLRAANSPLHF. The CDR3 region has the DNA TGTGCCAGCAGCCTCCGGGCCGCTAATTCACCCCTCCACTTT. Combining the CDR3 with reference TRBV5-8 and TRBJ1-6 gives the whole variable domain EAGVTQSPTHLIKTRGQQATLRCSPISGHTSVYWYQQALGLGLQFLLWYDEGEERNRGNFPPRFSGRQFPNYSSELNVNALELEDSALYLCASSLRAANSPLHFGNGTRLTVT.

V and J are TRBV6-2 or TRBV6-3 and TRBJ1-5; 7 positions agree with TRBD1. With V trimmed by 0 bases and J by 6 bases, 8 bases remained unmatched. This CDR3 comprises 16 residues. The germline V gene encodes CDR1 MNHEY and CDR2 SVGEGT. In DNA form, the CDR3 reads TGTGCCAGCAGTTACTCGACAGGGACCGACCCTCAGCCCCAGCATTTT. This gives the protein CASSYSTGTDPQPQHF.

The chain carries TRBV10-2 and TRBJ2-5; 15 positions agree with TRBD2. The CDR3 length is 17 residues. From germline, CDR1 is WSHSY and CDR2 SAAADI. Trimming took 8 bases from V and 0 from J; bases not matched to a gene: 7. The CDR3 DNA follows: TGCGCCAGCGATGGACTAGCGGGAGGGATTAACCAAGAGACCCAGTACTTC. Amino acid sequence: CASDGLAGGINQETQYF.

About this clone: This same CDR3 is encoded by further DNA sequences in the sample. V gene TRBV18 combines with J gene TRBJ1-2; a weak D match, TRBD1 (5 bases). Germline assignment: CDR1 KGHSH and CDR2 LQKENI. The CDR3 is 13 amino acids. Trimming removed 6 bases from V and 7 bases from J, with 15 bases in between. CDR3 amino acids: CASSLGTGRGYTF. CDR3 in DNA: TGTGCCAGCTCCCTTGGAACAGGTCGTGGCTACACCTTC.

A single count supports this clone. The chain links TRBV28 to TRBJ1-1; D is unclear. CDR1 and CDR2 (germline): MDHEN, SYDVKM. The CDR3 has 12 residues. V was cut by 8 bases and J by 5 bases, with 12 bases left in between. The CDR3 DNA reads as TGTGCCAGCGTCGAGGGTGGGACTGAAGCTTTCTTT. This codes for CASVEGGTEAFF.

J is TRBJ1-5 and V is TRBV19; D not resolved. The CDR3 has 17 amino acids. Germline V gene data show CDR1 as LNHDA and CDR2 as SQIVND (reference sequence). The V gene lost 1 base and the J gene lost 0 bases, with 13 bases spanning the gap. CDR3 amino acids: CASSIVGGHYSNQPQHF. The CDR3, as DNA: TGTGCCAGTAGTATAGTTGGAGGGCATTATAGCAATCAGCCCCAGCATTTT.